This TCR beta chain comes out of a study of blood T cell repertoires in COVID-19. Study in general: PBMCs, B-cell-depleted T cells, or T cells were the source of the cDNA or gDNA that made up the material.

Germline V gene lookup returns CDR1 SQVTM and CDR2 ANQGSEA. With 4 bases clipped from V and 1 base from J, the junction kept 5 bases outside the gene matches. CDR3 length: 14 amino acids. TCRdb's table, derived via immunoSEQ multiplex PCR, lists solely in-frame clones and lacks some. Among about 370,000 clones, 80% to 90% were seen once, and the ten largest hold around 3%. V and J are TRBV29-1 and TRBJ1-1; 8 bases line up with TRBD1. This sequence originates from a woman aged 25-40 years with COVID-19, enrolled during active disease. Sequencing used peripheral blood. The CDR3 DNA reads as TGCAGCGTTGGGACAGGGCGAACGAACACTGAAGCTTTCTTT. Translating it yields CSVGTGRTNTEAFF.